This T cell receptor beta chain was retrieved from a study of blood T cell repertoires in COVID-19. For the study at large: COVID-19 samples, acute and convalescent, were from the United States, Italy and Spain. T cells, B-cell-depleted T cells, or PBMCs supplied cDNA or gDNA.

Germline loops: CDR1 LNHNV, CDR2 YYDKDF (reference sequence). CDR3 length equals 14 residues. Trimming took off 9 bases at V and 1 base at J, with 15 bases between the two ends. Clones were sequenced by immunoSEQ multiplex PCR, and TCRdb holds only the in-frame ones, with some missing. The sample lists roughly 180,000 clones; approximately 85% were seen once. The chain joins TRBV15 to TRBJ1-1; D is uncertain. The specimen was PBMCs or T cells enriched from blood (not recorded which). The source is a man aged 35-49 years who had recovered from COVID-19. The CDR3 spells CATGRTPANTEAFF. CDR3 DNA sequence: TGTGCCACTGGGAGGACCCCAGCGAACACTGAAGCTTTCTTT.